The clone carrying this TCR beta chain was seen many times. It was cDNA, reverse transcribed from extracted RNA, that served as the sequencing template. Libraries were prepared by immunoSEQ multiplex PCR; TCRdb keeps only in-frame clonotypes and omits some of them. This sample yields about 200,000 clones, of which 56% are seen a single time; approximately 4.9% belongs to the top ten. These data come from a study of CD8+ T cells in alopecia areata. The length of the CDR3 is 14 residues. V lost 4 bases and J lost 4, with 11 bases in between. Germline CDR1 and CDR2: LNHNV and YYDKDF (reference sequence).

Sequencing was carried out using CD8+ T cells sorted from blood. The clonotype was recovered from a human donor in good health. The chain carries TRBV15 and TRBJ1-5; tentative D call: TRBD1 (5 bases). The CDR3 region is CATSTGIENQPQHF. CDR3 coding DNA: TGTGCCACCAGCACAGGGATCGAGAATCAGCCCCAGCATTTT.